One sample yielded the 15 T cell receptor beta chains listed below, sequenced in a study of cytomegalovirus exposure and HLA in healthy donors. The PCR used 60 Vbeta and 13 Jbeta primers. Only in-frame clones appear in the TCRdb table, and some are missing; sequencing was by immunoSEQ multiplex PCR. The sample has 55,000 to 80,000 clones; about 66% are singletons. Source material: PBMCs. The receptors originated from a man in his forties or fifties in good health and CMV-seropositive.

This clone was seen a few times. CDR3 sequence: CGCRGHQNTDTQYF. The CDR3 DNA sequence: TGTGGATGCAGAGGACATCAAAACACAGATACGCAGTATTTT. The gene calls are TRBV2 and TRBJ2-3; tentative D call: TRBD1 (5 bases). The germline gives CDR1 SNHLY, CDR2 FYNNEI. The CDR3 has 14 amino acids.

Concerning this clone: A much larger clone differs by one base, so this may be a read error. This sample includes further DNA sequences coding for the same CDR3. The chain carries TRBV30 and TRBJ1-2; D ambiguous. V gave up 1 base and J gave up 6 bases, with 24 bases separating them. The CDR3 contains 17 residues. Germline-derived CDR1 and CDR2 are GTSNPN and SVGIG (reference sequence). Written as DNA, the CDR3 is TGTGCCTGGAGTGGGAAGGATGCGGTCCGCTTTGGTGATGGCTACACCTTC. Translation gives CAWSGKDAVRFGDGYTF.

In its sample, this clone was seen a few times. The genes are TRBV28 and TRBJ2-1, with 10 bases that match TRBD1. The CDR3 sequence is 16 residues long. Germline V gives CDR1 MDHEN, CDR2 SYDVKM. The J segment lost 4 bases and the V segment lost 7 bases, leaving 10 bases of the junction unmatched. The CDR3 nucleotides read TGTGCCAGCAACCCAGCCGGGACAGGGGTTTACAATGAGCAGTTCTTC. This sequence encodes CASNPAGTGVYNEQFF.

J is TRBJ1-2 and V is TRBV6-6; 7 bases fit TRBD1. This CDR3 is built from 13 residues. With 6 bases clipped from V and 8 bases from J, the junction kept 9 bases outside the gene matches. Germline CDR1 reads MNHNY; CDR2 reads SVGAGI (reference sequence). For the CDR3, the DNA is TGTGCCAGCAGCCTTGACAGGGCAGAGGGCTACACCTTC. This gives the protein CASSLDRAEGYTF.

CDR3 sequence (DNA): TGTGCCAGCAGCAAAAGCGGGAGCTCCTACAATGAGCAGTTCTTC. Translating it yields CASSKSGSSYNEQFF. The chain combines TRBV21-1 with TRBJ2-1; the table gives TRBD2 as D, unverified against the DNA. TRBV21-1 is reported as a pseudogene. This CDR3 is 15 amino acids long.

This clone was observed a handful of times. V is TRBV28 and J is TRBJ2-3; D is perhaps TRBD2 (6 bases). From germline, CDR1 is MDHEN and CDR2 SYDVKM. The CDR3 has 11 residues. V lost 5 bases, J lost 6 bases, and 6 bases lay in between. CDR3 sequence: CASSGGDTQYF. The CDR3, as DNA: TGTGCCAGCAGTGGGGGGGATACGCAGTATTTT.

This chain joins TRBV5-4 and TRBJ1-2; D is perhaps TRBD1 (6 bases). CDR1 SGHNT and CDR2 YYREEE come from the germline V gene (reference sequence). V was shortened by 0 bases and J by 8 bases, with 11 bases between the two germline ends. The length of the CDR3 is 13 residues. In DNA, the CDR3 is TGTGCCAGCAGCTTGGACAGGGCCAGGGGCTACACCTTC. Its translation: CASSLDRARGYTF.

The chain uses TRBV30 and TRBJ2-3; TRBD2 matches at 12 bases. Germline values: CDR1 GTSNPN, CDR2 SVGIG (reference sequence). V lost 8 bases, J lost 4 bases, and 7 bases stayed unmatched. The CDR3 sequence is 14 residues long. The CDR3 loop is CAISSGGAADTQYF. The CDR3 bases are TGTGCCATCTCTAGCGGGGGGGCGGCAGATACGCAGTATTTT.

This CDR3 reads CASSLAGATEAFF. The CDR3 nucleotides read TGTGCCAGCAGCTTAGCGGGGGCTACTGAAGCTTTCTTT. The chain couples TRBV7-3 to TRBJ1-1; possible D gene TRBD1, 6 bases. CDR1 SGHTA and CDR2 FQGTGA come from the germline V gene. The CDR3 runs to 13 residues. Trimming stripped 2 bases from V and 5 bases from J, with 9 bases between.

This clone occurred once. In nucleotides, the CDR3 is TGTGCCAGCAGTGAAAACAGGGATAACACAGATACGCAGTATTTT. It yields the protein CASSENRDNTDTQYF. V gene TRBV2 combines with J gene TRBJ2-3, with D possibly TRBD1 on 6 matching bases. The CDR3 contains 15 residues. CDR1 is SNHLY, CDR2 FYNNEI, per germline. V lost 2 bases and J lost 2, with 11 bases in between.

The gene calls are TRBV5-1 and TRBJ2-7; D call uncertain. Looked up from germline, CDR1 is SGHRS and CDR2 is YFSETQ. This CDR3 has 14 residues. The V end was cut by 5 bases, the J end by 3 bases, with 15 bases between. The CDR3 loop is CASSRLPTVYEQYF. CDR3 bases: TGCGCCAGCAGTAGACTCCCCACGGTCTACGAGCAGTACTTC.

This clone occurred a few times. This chain links TRBV5-1 with TRBJ2-1; 9 bases match TRBD2. Germline CDR1 is SGHRS and CDR2 is YFSETQ. J gave up 4 bases and V 4 bases, and 9 bases lay outside the gene matches. CDR3 length: 16 amino acids. The CDR3 DNA follows: TGCGCCAGCAGCCGGTCCCCTAGCGGGGAATACAATGAGCAGTTCTTC. It specifies CASSRSPSGEYNEQFF.

This chain joins TRBV15 and TRBJ2-3, with D maybe TRBD2 (6 bases). The germline V gene encodes CDR1 LNHNV and CDR2 YYDKDF (reference sequence). Trimming shortened V by 10 bases and J by 5 bases, and 10 bases separated the two germline ends. The CDR3 totals 11 residues. CDR3 DNA sequence: TGTGCCATCCTCGGGGGAGATACGCAGTATTTT. Encoded protein: CAILGGDTQYF.

A few counts support this clone. V gene TRBV5-1 combines with J gene TRBJ2-3; 11 bases map to TRBD2. The CDR3 consists of 16 residues. Germline values: CDR1 SGHRS, CDR2 YFSETQ. Losses at the gene ends were 0 bases for V and 2 bases for J; bases not matched to a gene: 2. The chain's CDR3 is CASSLELAGVTDTQYF. The CDR3 region has the DNA TGCGCCAGCAGCTTGGAACTAGCGGGGGTCACAGATACGCAGTATTTT.

This chain joins TRBV6-1 and TRBJ2-7, with TRBD2 as a possible D gene (5 bases). This CDR3 comprises 13 residues. Germline CDR1 reads MNHNS; CDR2 reads SASEGT. Trimming removed 2 bases from V and 5 bases from J, with 10 bases in between. CDR3 sequence (DNA): TGTGCCAGCAGTGAATTCGGACTGAACGAGCAGTACTTC. Encoded protein: CASSEFGLNEQYF.